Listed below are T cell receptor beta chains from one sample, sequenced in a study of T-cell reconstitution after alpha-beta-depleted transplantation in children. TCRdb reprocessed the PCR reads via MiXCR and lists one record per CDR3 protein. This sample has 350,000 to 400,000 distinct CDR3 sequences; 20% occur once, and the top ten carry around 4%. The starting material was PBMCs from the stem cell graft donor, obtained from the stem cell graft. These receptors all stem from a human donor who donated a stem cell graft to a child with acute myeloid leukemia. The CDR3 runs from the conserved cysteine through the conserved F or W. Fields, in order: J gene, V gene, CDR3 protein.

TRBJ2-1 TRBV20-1 CSAHRDRANEQFF
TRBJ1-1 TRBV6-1 CASSPRSRSGKTEAFF
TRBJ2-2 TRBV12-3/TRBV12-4 CASSLGLAGNTGELFF
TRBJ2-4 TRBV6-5 CASSYSTGQGMNIQYF
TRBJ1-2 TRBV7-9 CASSPQTNYGYTF
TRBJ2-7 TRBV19 CASSSRGSAREQYF
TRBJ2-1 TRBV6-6 CASTFRHEQFF
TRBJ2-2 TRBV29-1 CSVCNRTNTGELFF
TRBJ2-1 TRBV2 CASRYRDPTFF
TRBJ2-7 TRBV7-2 CASSLSAGGEQYF
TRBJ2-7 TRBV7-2 CASSPDRDHEQYF
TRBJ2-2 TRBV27 CASSAGGYTGELFF
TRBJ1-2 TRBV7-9 CASSLGQFGYTF
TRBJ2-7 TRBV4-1 CASSQVPLAGGPLSYEQYF
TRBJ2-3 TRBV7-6 CASSLVSRGTDTQYF
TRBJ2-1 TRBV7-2 CASSRDYYAHNEQFF
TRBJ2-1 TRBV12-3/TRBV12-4 CASRAGGLADYNEQFF
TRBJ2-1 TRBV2 CASSGGSSSYNEQFF
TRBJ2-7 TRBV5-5 CASSLEAGWLSYEQYF
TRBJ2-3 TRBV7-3 CASSLMGDTQYF
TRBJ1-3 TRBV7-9 CASSSRGVSSGNTIYF
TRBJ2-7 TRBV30 CAWSGTDRISYEQYF
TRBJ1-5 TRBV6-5 CASSPSGTGEGQPQHF
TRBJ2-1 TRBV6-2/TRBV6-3 CASRNGGTSGEQFF
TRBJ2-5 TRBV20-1 CSARTRDNQETQYF
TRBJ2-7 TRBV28 CASSSREDGRLNSYEQYF
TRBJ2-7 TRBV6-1 CASSEYGDYEQYF
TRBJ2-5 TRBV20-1 CSASKGLAGVETQYF
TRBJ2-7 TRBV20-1 CSARTTKRGPYEQYF
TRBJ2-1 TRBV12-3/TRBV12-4 CASSPDRSYNEQFF
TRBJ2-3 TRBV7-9 CASSLTSGRTDTQYF
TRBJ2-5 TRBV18 CASSPSGVPETQYF
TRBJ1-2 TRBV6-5 CASRQGVYGYTF
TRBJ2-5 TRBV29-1 CSVRSNQETQYF
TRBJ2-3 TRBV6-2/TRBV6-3 CASSYQLDTQYF
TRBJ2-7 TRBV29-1 CSVDHTGGGEQYF
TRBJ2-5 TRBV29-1 CSVDGTGWVETQYF
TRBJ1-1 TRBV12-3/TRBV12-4 CASSPGTVNEAFF
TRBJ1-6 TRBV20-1 CSASSPYTTSGSPLHF
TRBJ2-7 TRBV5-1 CASSLAGTSGINEQYF